This T cell receptor (beta chain) was documented in a study of OX40 agonist ivuxolimab in advanced cancers. About the research overall: Partial responses occurred in three patients (one hepatocellular carcinoma, two cutaneous melanoma). The study, taken as a whole, reports: Blood T cells, both CD4+ and CD8+, expanded clonally by week 6 at 0.1 to 3.0 mg/kg. Low clonal expansion, among the lowest seen, marked partial responders at 0.1-3.0 mg/kg.

This CDR3 is built from 13 residues. Trimming removed 6 bases from V and 5 bases from J; junction bases left unmatched: 6. CDR1 and CDR2 (germline): ENHRY, SYGVKD. Data came from immunoSEQ multiplex PCR; TCRdb stores just in-frame clones and leaves some out. Here the sample spans roughly 90,000 clones, approximately 90% being singletons. Points on this clone: Its antigen is still unknown.

This material consisted of CD4+ or CD8+ T cells sorted from blood, taken in a trial of the OX40 agonist ivuxolimab. This chain links TRBV10-3 with TRBJ2-5; 7 bases are shared with TRBD1. This TCR was recovered from an adult with an advanced solid tumor such as melanoma, head and neck, liver or kidney cancer. The CDR3 sequence: CAIRRDSLETQYF. In DNA form, the CDR3 reads TGTGCCATCAGACGGGACAGCTTGGAGACCCAGTACTTC.